Included here is one T cell receptor (beta chain) sequence, with context. This entry belongs to a study of blood T cell repertoires in COVID-19. Overall study context: T cells, B-cell-depleted T cells, or PBMCs provided the cDNA or gDNA that served as material.

The germline V gene encodes CDR1 LNHDA and CDR2 SQIVND (reference sequence). Trimming shortened V by 3 bases and J by 1 base, and 6 bases separated the two germline ends. The CDR3 has 14 amino acids. Original analysis: Cell counts per sample came from amplifying reference gene primers. The method was immunoSEQ multiplex PCR; TCRdb's version includes in-frame clones alone and lacks a portion of them. V and J calls and clone size are those listed in that table; D and trimming were worked out from the DNA. The sample has around 130,000 clones, 75% to 90% seen once. This clonotype originated in a man between 60 and 75 years old with active or convalescent COVID-19. The V gene is TRBV19, the J gene TRBJ2-2; D call uncertain. Sequenced material: peripheral blood. The CDR3 coding sequence is TGTGCCAGTAGTATCCCCGGGAACACCGGGGAGCTGTTTTTT. This gives the protein CASSIPGNTGELFF.